This TCR beta chain came from a study of cytomegalovirus exposure and HLA in healthy donors (dated by TCRdb to 2016 to 2017). Looking at the study overall: An earlier analysis of about 560 of the donors reported 276 Gb of sequence data and approximately 120 million unique TCR beta sequences obtained from roughly 180 million T cells. An early release covering about 600 HLA-typed donors comprised 300 to 350 gigabases of sequencing data and 65 million to 100 million unique TCR sequences. Of the roughly 400 genotyped donors, 70% to 90% were placed in the genetic ancestry cluster associated with self-reported Caucasian donors. The study aimed to test whether signatures of past pathogen exposure could be identified by cataloging public T cell receptors. The study profiled the T cell repertoires of hundreds of subjects by immunosequencing and related them to cytomegalovirus serostatus. Along with the approximately 650-subject first cohort, a separate validation cohort of over 90 different subjects was used. To predict cytomegalovirus infection status, the study combined high-throughput TCR immunosequencing, statistical association of individual TCRs with disease status, and machine learning. In a later analysis, previously published TCR beta repertoires from 550 to 700 donors were re-analyzed and high-resolution HLA genotyping was added so that TCR occurrence patterns could be studied. Rather than drawing on any new phenotypic data, the later analysis identified candidate immune exposures from TCR beta sequences and the way those sequences occurred across donors. An earlier analysis of around 540 of the donors applied high-throughput TCR beta sequencing to assess whether each TCR beta V gene segment acted as functional or pseudogenic. Donor age, sex, ethnicity and CMV serostatus were collected together with the repertoire data. A later genetic analysis used genome-wide SNP genotypes for about 65% of the roughly 670 donors, treating that subset as a discovery cohort. Every discovery cohort repertoire had been produced on one sequencing platform. Both class I and class II loci were covered by HLA typing, at four-digit resolution. Typing coverage differed by locus: A, B, C, DRB1 and DQB1 were typed in about 620-640 donors, DQA1 in 500 to 550, DPA1 in approximately 610, and DPB1 in 400 to 490. Five DR-DQ haplotypes were treated as single units for association and clustering because of strong linkage in the cohort. On average, about 200,000 unique TCR beta nucleotide sequences were sequenced per donor among about 400 genotyped donors of the cohort, with roughly 18% of those sequences being non-productive.

The library was obtained by the immunoSEQ multiplex PCR assay. A mixture of 60 forward primers for TCR Vbeta segments and 13 reverse primers for TCR Jbeta segments was used in the multiplex PCR. A multiplex PCR assay on genomic DNA amplified the CDR3 region of rearranged TCR beta genes. The amplified TCR beta libraries were sequenced on the Illumina HiSeq System as 87-base-pair reads. As for the original processing: In a later analysis, tens of millions of unique TCR beta chains were counted across the 500 to 850 repertoires, and approximately 9.9 million of these chains were shared by at least two donors. Raw reads were error-corrected and collapsed into unique sequences by a nearest-neighbor algorithm in which closely related sequences were merged to remove PCR and sequencing errors. Alignment of CDR3 sequences to IMGT reference sequences was used to assign V, D and J gene segments. For a sequence to be retained, at least a six-nucleotide match to both a V gene segment and a J gene segment was required. A rearrangement counted as productive if the CDR3 had no stop codons and remained in frame with V and J, and every other rearrangement counted as non-productive. CDR3 was defined by IMGT convention, running from the second conserved V-encoded cysteine to the conserved J-encoded phenylalanine. In an earlier analysis of 550 to 650 of the donors, sequences lacking an unambiguous match to a single V gene segment were excluded. An earlier analysis of 550 to 650 of the donors classified V segments as functional when productive rearrangements were above 56.7% and as segregating when the standard deviation between donors was above 5%. A statistical classification framework was built for diagnosing cytomegalovirus status from the catalog of TCR beta chain sequences. In a later analysis, TCR nucleotide sequences were compared against IMGT/GENE-DB human TR gene sequences so that V and J genes could be assigned. A later analysis assigned CDR3 sequences and most-parsimonious VDJ recombination scenarios with the TCRdist pipeline. A later analysis defined each TCR beta chain by its CDR3 amino acid sequence plus V-gene family, and excluded reads lacking a unique V-gene family. In a later analysis, around 650 highly shared, low-generation-probability nucleotide sequences were removed to address suspected cross-contamination and a sequencing artifact. For each public chain, a later analysis derived a clonal expansion index from normalized ranks of inferred template counts within each repertoire. In a later analysis, generation probabilities were computed using a VDJ recombination model fitted to out-of-frame rearrangements, and the results were checked against IGoR. In a later analysis, hypergeometric tests were used to score TCR-TCR, TCR-HLA and TCR-CMV co-occurrence, with a repertoire-size bias correction applied to TCR pairs. A later analysis estimated false discovery rates by permuting HLA or CMV assignments 20 times. In a later analysis, co-occurring TCRs were grouped using DBSCAN, with TCRdist sequence similarity added in when clustering inside HLA-allele-positive subsets. For co-occurrence clustering, repertoires with fewer than 30,000 or more than 120,000 public chains were excluded, along with roughly 5 repertoires with anomalous nucleotide sharing. Imported from immuneACCESS, the table was reduced by TCRdb to in-frame sequences with V and J called. These copies leave out some clones; in studies compared against another copy, an unresolved V gene accounts for under half, and the cause of the remainder is not known. V, J and clone size reflect that table, while D and trimming were determined from the DNA. The sample table holds about 250,000 clones, of which around 84% were seen once. The biggest ten clones account for 0.2% to 0.3% of the sample.

General study outcomes and caveats: A group of highly shared sequence variants was considered likely to be a technical artifact of the sequencing pipeline. Because counts were too low, 15 to 20 rarely observed V segments, including chromosome 9 orphons, were excluded from the earlier analysis of several hundred of the donors. Immune exposure information for the cohort was limited to CMV serostatus. Most TCR sequences were seen in very few donors, while some public TCRs were found in many individuals. Most CMV-associated TCR beta chains appeared to be HLA-restricted in a later analysis, and the HLA associations seemed to be driven largely by CMV exposure. According to a later analysis, parvovirus B19, influenza, CMV and Epstein-Barr virus appeared linked to several top co-occurrence clusters. Strong co-occurrence of HLA alleles, especially DR and DQ, made assigning TCR associations to individual alleles difficult. A few of the identified cytomegalovirus-associated TCR beta chains were confirmed in vitro to be specific for cytomegalovirus antigens. The study gave a list of about 160 TCR beta chains associated with cytomegalovirus. According to a later analysis, TCR association rates differed among HLA loci, with DRB1 alleles showing the most associated TCRs and HLA-C alleles showing the fewest. Compared with the roughly 710-donor mean, donors in an Asian-associated ancestry cluster had fewer N-insertions in productive TCRs, according to a later genetic analysis. The 87-base-pair reads could not distinguish some IMGT-functional V segments, including TRBV6-2 and TRBV6-3, so those segments were excluded. In a later analysis, HLA-associated TCR beta chains showed more clonal expansion and lower generation probabilities than non-associated chains that were equally common. Linkage disequilibrium might explain the correlated functional status among segregating V segments, but an unknown experimental factor could not be excluded. According to the authors, the approach could potentially be generalized to other disease states and immunological phenotypes. Because some donors lacked HLA typing at each locus, the association tests relied only on the typed subset. At a false discovery rate of 0.05, a later analysis linked 16,951 TCR beta sequences to specific HLA alleles. The classifier was reported to diagnose cytomegalovirus status with high specificity and sensitivity in both the original cohort and the validation cohort. A further reported finding was that TCR beta sequences accurately predicted the HLA-A and HLA-B alleles for most subjects in the first cohort. V-gene and J-gene trimming of TCR beta chains was associated with a missense DCLRE1C variant in a later genetic analysis, and the association was replicated in an independent cohort. The presence/absence analyses assumed that sequencing depth was roughly uniform across donors, and that assumption may not be true. Only TCR beta chains were sequenced in this cohort, and the absence of alpha or paired-chain data limited detectable features. An earlier analysis of several hundred of the donors showed that most TCR beta V segments appeared in productive rearrangements either about 87% or about 30% of the time, which broadly matched IMGT annotations.

From the germline V gene, CDR1 is MNHEY and CDR2 is SVGAGI. The V end gives up 6 bases and the J end 2 bases, leaving 7 bases in the junction not matched to a gene. The CDR3 starts with the cysteine, ends with the phenylalanine, and has 14 residues. The CDR3 DNA has 42 bases and is translated from base 1. The cohort consisted of 666 healthy bone marrow donors. Cohort members were all nominally healthy when sampled, although unrecorded immune exposures were likely present. The donor tested CMV seronegative and was one of the 352 seronegative cohort members. A peripheral blood sample was provided by each donor, and peripheral blood mononuclear cells were used for TCR beta sequencing. The Qiagen DNeasy Blood Extraction Kit was used to extract genomic DNA from the blood cell samples. As concerns this clone: Its recognized antigen is unknown. No base qualities exist here, and no much larger clone lies one base off it.

The receptor's source is a girl between 2 and 10 years old in good health and CMV-seronegative. The material sequenced was PBMCs. The rearrangement joined TRBV6-5 to TRBJ2-7; TRBD1 fits 7 bases in the junction. The nucleotides are TGTGCCAGCAGCTCGGGACAGCTTACCTACGAGCAGTACTTC. Protein translation: CASSSGQLTYEQYF.